This TCR beta chain originates from a study of CD8 T cells in ankylosing spondylitis. V lost 6 bases to trimming and J lost 0 bases, with 9 bases between them. The CDR3 extends over 13 amino acids. The germline V gene encodes CDR1 MNHNS and CDR2 SASEGT. TCRdb reanalysed the 5' RACE reads using MiXCR and keeps one entry per CDR3 protein. The sample shows approximately 150,000 distinct CDR3 sequences, about 32% of them seen only once. This clonotype occurred a few times. This TCR was sampled from a male donor with ankylosing spondylitis. The sample taken for sequencing was synovial fluid, either unsorted or a sorted T cell fraction (not recorded which). The chain links TRBV6-1 to TRBJ2-7; no reliable D call. The CDR3 bases are TGTGCCAGCAGGCCAGTGTACTCCTACGAGCAGTACTTC. It yields the protein CASRPVYSYEQYF.